This T cell receptor (beta chain) is drawn from a study of CD4+ T cells in melanoma. The germline CDR1 and CDR2 sequences are SGHTA and FQGNSA. Deletions cut 5 bases from V and 4 bases from J, with 9 bases between. The CDR3 length is 13 residues. About this clone itself: Its matching antigen is unknown.

Study-level findings and limits: CD8+ T cell, macrophage and B cell function reportedly correlated with neoantigen-specific CD4+ T cells. In melanoma, neoantigen-specific CD4+ T cells reportedly differed in differentiation state.

Profiling relied on immunoSEQ multiplex PCR, and the TCRdb table lists in-frame clones only, not all of them. The data show about 14,000 clones, with around 72% seen just once and 18% held by the top ten. Specimen: cells from a culture (not recorded whether cultured in vitro). The sequence came from a human donor with melanoma. The chain combines TRBV7-2 with TRBJ1-3, with D possibly being TRBD1 (5 bases). The CDR3 region is CASSETAGNTIYF. The CDR3 DNA is TGTGCCAGCAGCGAGACAGCAGGAAACACCATATATTTT.